The 26 T cell receptor beta chains presented below share a single source sample, sequenced in a study of blood T cell repertoires in COVID-19. Assay used: immunoSEQ multiplex PCR; TCRdb lists only in-frame clones, some missing. The sample lists approximately 280,000 clones, 89% occurring once. Specimen: PBMCs or T cells enriched from blood (not recorded which). The receptors were sampled from a woman aged 60-70 years who had recovered from COVID-19.

The genes are TRBV7-3 and TRBJ1-1; 8 nucleotides match TRBD1. The CDR3 totals 14 residues. The trim removed 5 bases at V and 0 bases at J, leaving 2 bases unmatched. Germline CDR1 reads SGHTA; CDR2 reads FQGTGA. The CDR3 here is CASSPGQVNTEAFF. CDR3 nucleotides: TGTGCCAGCAGCCCGGGACAGGTGAACACTGAAGCTTTCTTT.

V gene TRBV7-8 combines with J gene TRBJ2-3; 13 bases align to TRBD2. With V trimmed by 5 bases and J by 2 bases, 7 bases remained unmatched. Germline loops: CDR1 SGHVS, CDR2 FQNEAQ. The CDR3 is made up of 17 amino acids. CDR3 sequence: CASSRRLAGGLTDTQYF. DNA of the CDR3: TGTGCCAGCAGCCGGCGACTAGCGGGGGGCCTCACAGATACGCAGTATTTT.

The gene calls are TRBV28 and TRBJ1-2; no reliable D call. Trimming removed 2 bases at V and 6 bases at J, with 10 bases between. The CDR3 runs 13 residues. Germline CDR1 is MDHEN and CDR2 is SYDVKM. The CDR3, as DNA: TGTGCCAGCAGTTTACTTCGTTCTAATGGCTACACCTTC. Translating gives CASSLLRSNGYTF.

J is TRBJ1-1 and V is TRBV12-3 or TRBV12-4; 8 nucleotides agree with TRBD1. V lost 6 bases, J lost 4 bases, and 4 bases stayed unmatched. The CDR3 loop spans 13 amino acids. The CDR3 loop is CASSLRGLTEAFF. The CDR3 DNA is TGTGCCAGCAGCCTCAGGGGGCTCACTGAAGCTTTCTTT.

This clone was observed a handful of times. J is TRBJ2-7 and V is TRBV2, with D tentatively TRBD2 (5 bases). Germline-derived CDR1 and CDR2 are SNHLY and FYNNEI. The CDR3 length is 13 residues. Trimming stripped 8 bases from V and 0 bases from J, with 11 bases between. The DNA of the CDR3 is TGTGCCAGCGCGAGGGTAGACTCCTACGAGCAGTACTTC. This translates into CASARVDSYEQYF.

The chain is built from TRBV5-1 and TRBJ2-3, with 7 bases that match TRBD1. J lost 6 bases, V lost 2 bases, and 12 bases had no gene match. Germline V lookup: CDR1 SGHRS, CDR2 YFSETQ. The CDR3 covers 16 residues. Here the CDR3 reads CASSFGQAHSKDTQYF. The CDR3 nucleotides read TGCGCCAGCAGCTTCGGACAGGCCCATTCTAAGGATACGCAGTATTTT.

The chain carries TRBV18 and TRBJ2-3; D is possibly TRBD2 (5 bases). CDR1 and CDR2 (germline): KGHSH, LQKENI. The CDR3 consists of 15 residues. V was trimmed by 3 bases and J by 5 bases, leaving 15 bases between them. CDR3 amino acids: CASSPEGALRDTQYF. The CDR3 DNA sequence: TGTGCCAGCTCACCCGAGGGCGCACTGCGAGATACGCAGTATTTT.

The rearrangement links TRBV19 to TRBJ1-6; 8 nucleotides agree with TRBD1. Trimming removed 5 bases from V and 9 bases from J; junction bases left unmatched: 9. CDR1 and CDR2 from the germline V gene are LNHDA and SQIVND (reference sequence). The CDR3 covers 15 residues. The DNA for the CDR3 is TGTGCCAGTAGTTCCACCGGGACAGGCTCTTCACCCCTCCACTTT. Translating it yields CASSSTGTGSSPLHF.

This chain connects TRBV5-1 to TRBJ2-5; D is uncertain. This CDR3 spans 14 amino acids. Looked up from germline, CDR1 is SGHRS and CDR2 is YFSETQ. Trimming pared 5 bases from V and 1 base from J, leaving 12 bases between. The CDR3 nucleotides read TGCGCCAGCAGAACCCAGGCGTCCCAAGAGACCCAGTACTTC. This translates into CASRTQASQETQYF.

The rearrangement uses TRBV28 and TRBJ1-1; 7 bases fit TRBD1. Per the germline V gene, CDR1 is MDHEN and CDR2 is SYDVKM. The length of the CDR3 is 15 residues. V shed 1 base and J 4 bases; nucleotides not matched to a gene: 6. For the CDR3, the DNA is TGTGCCAGCAGTTTATTTTGGCAGGGGGGCACTGAAGCTTTCTTT. It specifies CASSLFWQGGTEAFF.

The chain carries TRBV11-2 and TRBJ1-6; D gene ambiguous. This CDR3 region has 14 residues. The V end lost 5 bases, the J end lost 0 bases, and 5 bases lay between the germline ends. CDR1 SGHAT and CDR2 FQNNGV come from the germline V gene. The CDR3 bases are TGTGCCAGCAGCCTTAGCTCCTATAATTCACCCCTCCACTTT. Translation: CASSLSSYNSPLHF.

The gene calls are TRBV2 and TRBJ1-5; D gene unclear. Trimming took 8 bases from V and 0 from J, leaving 14 bases between them. Germline V gene lookup returns CDR1 SNHLY and CDR2 FYNNEI. The CDR3 covers 15 residues. The CDR3 region has the DNA TGTGCCAGCTCGCTTACAGTTAATAGCAATCAGCCCCAGCATTTT. It specifies CASSLTVNSNQPQHF.

This sequence joins TRBV28 and TRBJ1-5, with 8 bases lining up with TRBD1. CDR3 length: 19 amino acids. Germline V lookup: CDR1 MDHEN, CDR2 SYDVKM. The trim removed 7 bases at V and 1 base at J, leaving 18 bases unmatched. This CDR3 is CASIRTGSTPLESNQPQHF. The CDR3 bases are TGTGCCAGCATAAGGACAGGGTCGACCCCTTTGGAGAGCAATCAGCCCCAGCATTTT.

This clone occurred a few times. The chain recombines TRBV4-1 with TRBJ1-4; D uncertain. Per germline, CDR1 MGHRA and CDR2 YSYEKL. Between the trimmed V and J ends, which lost 1 base and 4 bases, there was a span of 13 bases. CDR3 size: 16 residues. CDR3 protein: CASSQVQLSGNEKLFF. The CDR3 bases are TGCGCCAGCAGCCAAGTACAGCTAAGCGGTAATGAAAAACTGTTTTTT.

The chain employs TRBV5-1 and TRBJ2-2, with D unclear. Per germline, CDR1 SGHRS and CDR2 YFSETQ. Trimming left V 4 bases short and J 7 bases short, with 14 bases between. The CDR3 has 14 amino acids. The CDR3 DNA reads TGCGCCAGCAGCCCCCTTAGTGTTCACGGGGAGCTGTTTTTT. Protein: CASSPLSVHGELFF.

V and J are TRBV5-1 and TRBJ1-2; D remains unclear. Germline CDR1 reads SGHRS; CDR2 reads YFSETQ. This CDR3 is built from 12 residues. The V end lost 0 bases, the J end lost 6 bases, and 6 bases lay between the germline ends. The chain's CDR3 is CASSLGRDGYTF. DNA for the CDR3: TGCGCCAGCAGCTTGGGGAGGGATGGCTACACCTTC. Complete variable domain (other parts from reference TRBV5-1 and TRBJ1-2): KAGVTQTPRYLIKTRGQQVTLSCSPISGHRSVSWYQQTPGQGLQFLFEYFSETQRNKGNFPGRFSGRQFSNSRSEMNVSTLELGDSALYLCASSLGRDGYTFGSGTRLTVV.

The rearrangement joins TRBV11-3 to TRBJ2-2; unclear D gene. The CDR3 totals 13 residues. Trimming pared 5 bases from V and 6 bases from J, leaving 10 bases between. CDR1 is SGHNT, CDR2 YENEEA, per germline. CDR3 protein: CASSALVSGELFF. As DNA, the CDR3 is TGTGCCAGCAGCGCGCTAGTTTCCGGGGAGCTGTTTTTT.

V and J are TRBV28 and TRBJ1-4; 8 bases agree with TRBD1. V shed 5 bases and J 3 bases; nucleotides not matched to a gene: 5. Per the germline V gene, CDR1 is MDHEN and CDR2 is SYDVKM. This CDR3 has 15 residues. The CDR3, as DNA: TGTGCCAGCAGTCCTTACAGGGGGGCTAATGAAAAACTGTTTTTT. This encodes CASSPYRGANEKLFF.

V gene TRBV28 combines with J gene TRBJ2-1, with D maybe TRBD2 (7 bases). Germline V gives CDR1 MDHEN, CDR2 SYDVKM. V was pared by 6 bases and J by 12 bases, with 27 bases between. This CDR3 region has 16 residues. The CDR3 region has the DNA TGTGCCAGCAGGCCACCCCTGGGCGGGGCAAGGGGGGGGCAGTTCTTC. The encoded protein is CASRPPLGGARGGQFF. The full variable domain, its missing parts supplied by reference TRBV28 and TRBJ2-1, is DVKVTQSSRYLVKRTGEKVFLECVQDMDHENMFWYRQDPGLGLRLIYFSYDVKMKEKGDIPEGYSVSREKKERFSLILESASTNQTSMYLCASRPPLGGARGGQFFGPGTRLTVL.

The chain recombines TRBV7-9 with TRBJ2-1, with D possibly matching TRBD1 (5 bases). Trimming took off 3 bases at V and 3 bases at J, with 6 bases between the two ends. The CDR3 runs to 13 residues. Germline V gene data show CDR1 as SEHNR and CDR2 as FQNEAQ (reference sequence). CDR3 in DNA: TGTGCCAGCAGCTTCAGGGACTACAATGAGCAGTTCTTC. Encoded protein: CASSFRDYNEQFF.

In the case of this clone: This sample includes further DNA sequences coding for the same CDR3. V and J are TRBV24-1 and TRBJ1-5; D is unresolved. Germline CDR1 and CDR2: KGHDR and SFDVKD. The CDR3 totals 12 residues. V shed 2 bases and J shed 4 bases, with 2 bases lying between them. The CDR3 DNA sequence: TGTGCCACCAGTGATTCTAATCAGCCCCAGCATTTT. It codes for CATSDSNQPQHF.

The chain recombines TRBV4-2 with TRBJ2-2; TRBD1 matches 9 bases. Germline CDR1 LGHNA, CDR2 YNFKEQ. The CDR3 is 16 residues long. Unmatched junction bases numbered 6, after V lost 3 bases and J lost 4 bases. Here the CDR3 DNA reads TGTGCCAGCAGCCAGGACAACAGGGGGCGCACCGGGGAGCTGTTTTTT. This codes for CASSQDNRGRTGELFF.

The chain links TRBV4-1 to TRBJ1-4; D is possibly TRBD1 (5 bases). The CDR3 covers 13 residues. CDR1 MGHRA and CDR2 YSYEKL come from the germline V gene. Trimming cost V 4 bases and J 4 bases, with 7 bases left between them. The CDR3: CASSLDSNEKLFF. CDR3 in DNA: TGCGCCAGCAGCCTTGACAGTAATGAAAAACTGTTTTTT.

To note about this clone: Germline is not matched at one junction end, which may reflect a read error. This chain connects TRBV7-7 to TRBJ2-1; 7 bases match TRBD2. Germline V gene data show CDR1 as SSHAT and CDR2 as FNYEAQ (reference sequence). CDR3 length equals 16 residues. The CDR3 DNA reads as TGTGCTAGCAGCCCGGCTGGCGGGAGTGTCCACAATGAGCAGTTCTTC. Protein: CASSPAGGSVHNEQFF. The complete variable domain, with remaining parts taken from reference TRBV7-7 and TRBJ2-1, reads GAGVSQSPRYKVTKRGQDVTLRCDPISSHATLYWYQQALGQGPEFLTYFNYEAQPDKSGLPSDRFSAERPEGSISTLTIQRTEQRDSAMYRCASSPAGGSVHNEQFFGPGTRLTVL.

For the CDR3, the DNA is TGTGCCAGCAGACCACAGGGATTTGGCAATGAGCAGTTCTTC. Encoded protein: CASRPQGFGNEQFF. The rearrangement links TRBV7-9 to TRBJ2-1; D is perhaps TRBD1 (6 bases). V was clipped by 6 bases and J by 6 bases, with 15 bases between them. The germline V gene has CDR1 SEHNR and CDR2 FQNEAQ (reference sequence). The CDR3 is 14 residues long.

This clone has a single count. The genes are TRBV9 and TRBJ2-1; D might be TRBD2 (6 bases). The germline gives CDR1 SGDLS, CDR2 YYNGEE. The CDR3 contains 16 residues. V lost 2 bases, J lost 4 bases, and 16 bases lay in between. CDR3 coding DNA: TGTGCCAGCAGCGTCCGATGGGGGGTTCTATACAATGAGCAGTTCTTC. This gives the protein CASSVRWGVLYNEQFF. The whole variable domain, remainder taken from reference TRBV9 and TRBJ2-1, is DSGVTQTPKHLITATGQRVTLRCSPRSGDLSVYWYQQSLDQGLQFLIQYYNGEERAKGNILERFSAQQFPDLHSELNLSSLELGDSALYFCASSVRWGVLYNEQFFGPGTRLTVL.